This T cell receptor beta chain derives from a study of identical twins. A note on this clonotype: What it recognizes is unknown.

Germline CDR1 and CDR2: KGHSH and LQKENI. J was trimmed by 3 bases and V by 3 bases; bases with no gene match: 5. The CDR3 covers 15 residues. MiXCR, run by TCRdb on the 5' RACE reads, gives a single entry per CDR3 protein. Among 500,000 to 550,000 distinct CDR3 sequences listed, 20% to 25% were seen once. Study-level points and caveats: Excess sharing between twins was weaker in beta out-of-frame sequences.

The data were also submitted as part of a second study, on yellow fever vaccine responses in identical twins.

This chain uses TRBV18 with TRBJ1-5; 7 nucleotides line up with TRBD1. This TCR derives from a woman younger than 35 in good health. The source material was CD4+ T cells sorted from blood. The CDR3 protein is CASSPYRGTNQPQHF. The CDR3, as DNA: TGTGCCAGCTCACCCTACAGGGGCACCAATCAGCCCCAGCATTTT.